These 25 T cell receptor beta chains were sequenced from one sample in a study of beta chain features in type 1 diabetes. cDNA synthesis used the whole RNA isolate, giving expressed TCRB sequences. TCRdb keeps only in-frame clones here, not all; method: immunoSEQ multiplex PCR. The top ten clones hold around 0.02% of a sample with under 900,000 clones, 15% to 20% of them seen once. What was sequenced was naive CD4+ T cells from blood. These receptor sequences come from a woman younger than 30 in good health.

Worth noting for this clone: In the same sample, other DNA sequences code for this CDR3. This rearrangement joins TRBV20-1 to TRBJ2-7; D is uncertain. Per the germline V gene, CDR1 is DFQATT and CDR2 is SNEGSKA (reference sequence). V was trimmed by 0 bases and J by 4 bases, leaving 4 bases between them. This CDR3 is built from 11 residues. The CDR3 loop is CSARDAYEQYF. The CDR3 DNA reads TGCAGTGCTAGAGACGCTTACGAGCAGTACTTC.

This chain links TRBV15 with TRBJ2-7, with D possibly matching TRBD1 (6 bases). This CDR3 has 15 amino acids. In germline, CDR1 is LNHNV, CDR2 YYDKDF (reference sequence). Trimming left V 0 bases short and J 1 base short, with 10 bases between. CDR3 in DNA: TGTGCCACCAGCAGAGATGGGACATCTTCCTACGAGCAGTACTTC. Residues: CATSRDGTSSYEQYF.

J is TRBJ2-3 and V is TRBV7-2, with D perhaps matching TRBD2 (5 bases). Germline-derived CDR1 and CDR2 are SGHTA and FQGNSA. The ends were cut back, 6 bases at V and 6 bases at J, with 22 bases in the middle. This CDR3 region has 16 residues. CDR3 DNA: TGTGCCAGCAGACAAGCGGTGGCACCCGCCGGGGATACGCAGTATTTT. Translation gives CASRQAVAPAGDTQYF.

V usage is TRBV7-9 and J usage is TRBJ2-5; no clear D gene. The germline CDR1 and CDR2 sequences are SEHNR and FQNEAQ (reference sequence). The CDR3 contains 14 residues. V was clipped by 4 bases and J by 1 base, with 10 bases between them. The CDR3 reads CASSSRLSQETQYF. The CDR3 DNA reads as TGTGCCAGCAGCTCCCGTCTAAGCCAAGAGACCCAGTACTTC.

This clone was seen more than once but under ten times. This sequence joins TRBV25-1 and TRBJ1-2; D unresolved. Trimming removed 7 bases from V and 6 bases from J, with 12 bases in between. The V gene's germline CDR1 is MGHDK and CDR2 SYGVNS. The CDR3 extends over 12 amino acids. CDR3: CASNSGSDGYTF. CDR3 in DNA: TGTGCCAGCAATTCAGGTTCGGATGGCTACACCTTC.

The chain joins TRBV19 to TRBJ2-5; D unclear. This CDR3 contains 14 residues. Looked up from germline, CDR1 is LNHDA and CDR2 is SQIVND (reference sequence). V gave up 10 bases and J gave up 2 bases, with 17 bases separating them. The CDR3: CATSPARLQETQYF. As DNA, the CDR3 is TGTGCCACCTCCCCCGCGCGGCTTCAAGAGACCCAGTACTTC. Combining the CDR3 with reference TRBV19 and TRBJ2-5 gives the whole variable domain DGGITQSPKYLFRKEGQNVTLSCEQNLNHDAMYWYRQDPGQGLRLIYYSQIVNDFQKGDIAEGYSVSREKKESFPLTVTSAQKNPTAFYLCATSPARLQETQYFGPGTRLLVL.

J is TRBJ2-1 and V is TRBV4-3, with TRBD2 identical over 7 bases. Losses at the gene ends were 3 bases for V and 0 bases for J; bases not matched to a gene: 5. CDR1 is LGHNA, CDR2 YSLEER, per germline. The CDR3 has 16 residues. The chain's CDR3 is CASSHVAGPSYNEQFF. The CDR3 DNA follows: TGCGCCAGCAGCCATGTAGCGGGTCCCTCCTACAATGAGCAGTTCTTC.

The V and J genes are TRBV6-6 and TRBJ1-2; a weak D match, TRBD1 (6 bases). Trimming left V 5 bases short and J 7 bases short, with 14 bases between. This CDR3 contains 13 residues. CDR1 MNHNY and CDR2 SVGAGI come from the germline V gene (reference sequence). The CDR3 sequence is CASSTGQKFGYTF. CDR3 in DNA: TGTGCCAGCAGTACCGGACAGAAATTTGGCTACACCTTC.

The chain uses TRBV7-2 and TRBJ1-1, with D possibly TRBD1 on 5 matching bases. V was pared by 4 bases and J by 1 base, with 13 bases between. CDR1 is SGHTA and CDR2 is FQGNSA in the germline V gene. The CDR3 spans 15 residues. The CDR3 protein is CASSSGSGRNTEAFF. The CDR3 DNA is TGTGCCAGCAGCTCAGGGTCAGGGAGGAACACTGAAGCTTTCTTT.

The chain is built from TRBV6-1 and TRBJ2-7; TRBD2 matches at 13 bases. J lost 2 bases, V lost 4 bases, and 2 bases had no gene match. The germline V gene has CDR1 MNHNS and CDR2 SASEGT. The CDR3 spans 15 residues. In nucleotides, the CDR3 is TGTGCCAGCAGTGCCACTAGCGGGAGGGCCTACGAGCAGTACTTC. It specifies CASSATSGRAYEQYF.

The chain has TRBV5-1 and TRBJ2-5, with a possible D match to TRBD2 (7 bases). The J call may be in error: the DNA end matches TRBJ2-7 better. The CDR3 runs 14 residues. The germline V gene has CDR1 SGHRS and CDR2 YFSETQ. CDR3 bases: TGCGCCAGCAGCCCTGGGGGGGCCTCGGACGAGCAGTACTTC. This sequence encodes CASSPGGASDEQYF.

The chain joins TRBV5-5 to TRBJ2-7; D possibly corresponds to TRBD2 (6 bases). The V gene's germline CDR1 is SGHKS and CDR2 YYEKEE (reference sequence). This CDR3 region has 14 residues. Trimming took off 4 bases at V and 11 bases at J, with 22 bases between the two ends. CDR3 in DNA: TGTGCCAGCAGCCCTCAGCGGGCCGCTCAAACAGAGTACTTC. Protein product: CASSPQRAAQTEYF.

The CDR3 DNA follows: TGTGCCAGCAGCCGGACAGGGCGGCGCAATCAGCCCCAGCATTTT. Amino acids: CASSRTGRRNQPQHF. V and J are TRBV28 and TRBJ1-5; 8 bases line up with TRBD1. Germline V gene lookup returns CDR1 MDHEN and CDR2 SYDVKM. V was clipped by 6 bases and J by 2 bases; unmatched bases: 6. CDR3 length: 15 amino acids. Variable domain in full (rest from reference TRBV28 and TRBJ1-5): DVKVTQSSRYLVKRTGEKVFLECVQDMDHENMFWYRQDPGLGLRLIYFSYDVKMKEKGDIPEGYSVSREKKERFSLILESASTNQTSMYLCASSRTGRRNQPQHFGDGTRLSIL.

The genes are TRBV6-5 and TRBJ2-7, with 11 nucleotides matching TRBD2. The CDR3 spans 15 residues. V lost 6 bases to trimming and J lost 4 bases; unmatched junction nucleotides: 8. The germline V gene has CDR1 MNHEY and CDR2 SVGAGI. The CDR3 DNA reads TGTGCCAGCAGACCGCATAGCGGGGGGGGGTACGAGCAGTACTTC. Amino acids: CASRPHSGGGYEQYF.

This clone was seen a few times. The chain joins TRBV7-9 to TRBJ2-5, with D maybe TRBD2 (6 bases). The J call may be faulty, since TRBJ2-7 better matches the DNA end. The CDR3 has 13 residues. From germline, CDR1 is SEHNR and CDR2 FQNEAQ (reference sequence). The CDR3 DNA is TGTGCCAGCAGCTTCGGCGGGGCGTACGAGCAGTACTTC. As protein: CASSFGGAYEQYF.

The V gene is TRBV7-9, the J gene TRBJ1-1, with D perhaps TRBD1 (5 bases). CDR3 length equals 15 residues. V gave up 1 base and J gave up 0 bases, with 9 bases separating them. Germline V gene data show CDR1 as SEHNR and CDR2 as FQNEAQ (reference sequence). This CDR3 reads CASSLEGAVNTEAFF. CDR3 sequence (DNA): TGTGCCAGCAGCTTAGAAGGGGCCGTGAACACTGAAGCTTTCTTT.

The table lists this clone with a few counts. This chain uses TRBV7-9 with TRBJ2-2; D not resolved. Trimming took off 3 bases at V and 5 bases at J, with 10 bases between the two ends. CDR1 and CDR2 (germline): SEHNR, FQNEAQ (reference sequence). CDR3 length equals 14 residues. The CDR3 DNA reads TGTGCCAGCAGCTTCTCCGGGCTAACCGGGGAGCTGTTTTTT. Translation: CASSFSGLTGELFF. The full variable domain, in which reference TRBV7-9 and TRBJ2-2 provide the parts outside the CDR3, is DTGVSQNPRHKITKRGQNVTFRCDPISEHNRLYWYRQTLGQGPEFLTYFQNEAQLEKSRLLSDRFSAERPKGSFSTLEIQRTEQGDSAMYLCASSFSGLTGELFFGEGSRLTVL.

This clone appeared a few times. The rearrangement links TRBV2 to TRBJ2-7; no clear D. V lost 6 bases and J lost 3, with 9 bases in between. CDR3 size: 12 residues. Germline V gives CDR1 SNHLY, CDR2 FYNNEI. The DNA for the CDR3 is TGTGCCAGCAGCTATCAGATCTACGAGCAGTACTTC. Its translation is CASSYQIYEQYF.

This clone was picked up a small number of times. This chain connects TRBV28 to TRBJ1-4, with 8 positions matching TRBD1. In germline, CDR1 is MDHEN, CDR2 SYDVKM. The CDR3 totals 14 residues. Trimming at V came to 6 bases and at J to 8 bases, leaving 8 bases not matched to a gene. The CDR3 nucleotides read TGTGCCAGCAGATCCGACAGGGGCTGGGAAAAACTGTTTTTT. Its translation: CASRSDRGWEKLFF. The entire variable domain, with the rest obtained from reference TRBV28 and TRBJ1-4, is as follows: DVKVTQSSRYLVKRTGEKVFLECVQDMDHENMFWYRQDPGLGLRLIYFSYDVKMKEKGDIPEGYSVSREKKERFSLILESASTNQTSMYLCASRSDRGWEKLFFGSGTQLSVL.

The gene calls are TRBV7-9 and TRBJ1-4; D is ambiguous. Trimming shortened V by 2 bases and J by 6 bases, and 16 bases separated the two germline ends. The CDR3 runs 16 residues. Germline V gene lookup returns CDR1 SEHNR and CDR2 FQNEAQ (reference sequence). The CDR3 is CASSLSPPQLHEKLFF. CDR3 sequence (DNA): TGTGCCAGCAGCTTAAGTCCCCCGCAATTGCATGAAAAACTGTTTTTT. The full variable domain, in which reference TRBV7-9 and TRBJ1-4 provide the parts outside the CDR3, is DTGVSQNPRHKITKRGQNVTFRCDPISEHNRLYWYRQTLGQGPEFLTYFQNEAQLEKSRLLSDRFSAERPKGSFSTLEIQRTEQGDSAMYLCASSLSPPQLHEKLFFGSGTQLSVL.

The rearrangement joins TRBV9 to TRBJ2-3; D may match TRBD1 or TRBD2 (5 bases each). Deletions cut 0 bases from V and 5 bases from J, with 10 bases between. Germline-derived CDR1 and CDR2 are SGDLS and YYNGEE. This CDR3 is built from 14 residues. The CDR3 DNA is TGTGCCAGCAGCGTAGGATTGGGGGAAGATACGCAGTATTTT. It is translated as CASSVGLGEDTQYF.

The V call is TRBV21-1, the J call TRBJ2-3; the table gives TRBD2 as D, unverified against the DNA. TRBV21-1 constitutes a pseudogene. The CDR3 runs to 15 residues. CDR3 bases: TGTGCCAGCAGCACCCAGGGAGGGTTCACAGATACGCAGTATTTT. Translating gives CASSTQGGFTDTQYF.

This sequence joins TRBV6-5 and TRBJ2-7; the D gene is possibly TRBD2 (6 bases). Trimming removed 0 bases from V and 0 bases from J, with 12 bases in between. CDR3 length: 16 amino acids. Germline CDR1 is MNHEY and CDR2 is SVGAGI. For the CDR3, the DNA is TGTGCCAGCAGTTACTCGATGTGGGGGGACTCCTACGAGCAGTACTTC. It encodes CASSYSMWGDSYEQYF.

Only a few counts were recorded for this clone. Additional DNA sequences in this sample encode the identical CDR3. The rearrangement joins TRBV10-3 to TRBJ2-5; D call uncertain. The V gene's germline CDR1 is ENHRY and CDR2 SYGVKD. Trimming cost V 4 bases and J 0 bases, with 3 bases left between them. The CDR3 loop spans 12 amino acids. CDR3 protein: CAISGDQETQYF. In nucleotides, the CDR3 is TGTGCCATCAGTGGGGACCAAGAGACCCAGTACTTC.

This clone was seen a few times. The sample holds other DNA sequences that translate to the same CDR3. This chain connects TRBV20-1 to TRBJ2-7; D uncertain. V lost 3 bases and J lost 3, with 6 bases in between. Per the germline V gene, CDR1 is DFQATT and CDR2 is SNEGSKA (reference sequence). The CDR3 consists of 11 residues. CDR3 DNA: TGCAGTGCTAGTGGCCGCTACGAGCAGTACTTC. The encoded protein is CSASGRYEQYF.